The present T cell receptor beta chain was sequenced within a study of cytomegalovirus exposure and HLA in healthy donors. Primers: 60 Vbeta forward and 13 Jbeta reverse. Per the original methods: About 10 million of 80 million or so unique TCR beta chains were shared, per a later count. Sequencing used immunoSEQ multiplex PCR; TCRdb keeps in-frame clones, though not all of them. V, J and clone size derive from that table, while D and trimming were established from the DNA sequence. This table has about 67,000 clones, 80% appearing once. The CDR3 length is 16 residues. Trimming removed 0 bases from V and 5 bases from J, with 16 bases in between. Germline V gene lookup returns CDR1 LGHNA and CDR2 YSLEER.

The chain employs TRBV4-3 and TRBJ2-5, with D maybe TRBD1 (5 bases). The receptor was isolated from a woman aged 25 to 39 in good health and CMV-seronegative. Sequencing was done on a sample of PBMCs. CDR3: CASSQDWGQGGETQYF. For the CDR3, the DNA is TGCGCCAGCAGCCAAGATTGGGGCCAGGGTGGGGAGACCCAGTACTTC.